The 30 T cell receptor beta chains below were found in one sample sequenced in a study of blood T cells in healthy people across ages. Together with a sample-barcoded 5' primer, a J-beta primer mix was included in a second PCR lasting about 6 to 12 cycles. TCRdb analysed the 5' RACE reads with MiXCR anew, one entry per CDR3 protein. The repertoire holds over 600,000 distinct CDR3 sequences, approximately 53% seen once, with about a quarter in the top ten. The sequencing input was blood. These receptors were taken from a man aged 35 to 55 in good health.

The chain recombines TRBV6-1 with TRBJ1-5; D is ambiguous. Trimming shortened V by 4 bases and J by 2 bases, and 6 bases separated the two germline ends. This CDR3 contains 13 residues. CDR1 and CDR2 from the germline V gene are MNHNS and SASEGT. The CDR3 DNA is TGTGCCAGCAGTGGATATGGCAATCAGCCCCAGCATTTT. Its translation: CASSGYGNQPQHF.

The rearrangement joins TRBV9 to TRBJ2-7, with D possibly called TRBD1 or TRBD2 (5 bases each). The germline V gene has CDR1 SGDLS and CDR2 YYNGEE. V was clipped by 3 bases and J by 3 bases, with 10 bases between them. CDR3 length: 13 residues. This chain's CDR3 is CASSAGDGYEQYF. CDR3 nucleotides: TGTGCCAGCAGCGCCGGGGACGGCTACGAGCAGTACTTC.

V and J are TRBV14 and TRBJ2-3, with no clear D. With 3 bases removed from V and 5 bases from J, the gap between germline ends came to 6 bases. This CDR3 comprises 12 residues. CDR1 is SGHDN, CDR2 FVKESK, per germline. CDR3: CASSHLEDTQYF. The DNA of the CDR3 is TGTGCCAGCAGCCACCTAGAAGATACGCAGTATTTT. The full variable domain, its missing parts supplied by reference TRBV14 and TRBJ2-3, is EAGVTQFPSHSVIEKGQTVTLRCDPISGHDNLYWYRRVMGKEIKFLLHFVKESKQDESGMPNNRFLAERTGGTYSTLKVQPAELEDSGVYFCASSHLEDTQYFGPGTRLTVL.

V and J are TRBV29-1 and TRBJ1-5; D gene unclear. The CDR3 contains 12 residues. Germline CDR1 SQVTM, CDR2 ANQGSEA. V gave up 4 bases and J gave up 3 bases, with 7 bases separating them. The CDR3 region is CSVGTANQPQHF. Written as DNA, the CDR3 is TGCAGCGTTGGGACGGCCAATCAGCCCCAGCATTTT.

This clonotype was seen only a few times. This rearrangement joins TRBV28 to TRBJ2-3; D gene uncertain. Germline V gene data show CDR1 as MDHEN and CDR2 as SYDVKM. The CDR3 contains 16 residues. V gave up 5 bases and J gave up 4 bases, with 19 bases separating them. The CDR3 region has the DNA TGTGCCAGCAGTGCAGACCGAACCGGTAACGCAGATACGCAGTATTTT. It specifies CASSADRTGNADTQYF.

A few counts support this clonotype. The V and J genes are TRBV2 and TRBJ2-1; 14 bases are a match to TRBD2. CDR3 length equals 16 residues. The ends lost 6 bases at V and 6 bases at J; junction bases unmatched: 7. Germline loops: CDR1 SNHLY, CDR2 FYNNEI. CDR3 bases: TGTGCCAGCAGACAGAGACTAGCGGGGGGGTTCAATGAGCAGTTCTTC. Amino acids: CASRQRLAGGFNEQFF.

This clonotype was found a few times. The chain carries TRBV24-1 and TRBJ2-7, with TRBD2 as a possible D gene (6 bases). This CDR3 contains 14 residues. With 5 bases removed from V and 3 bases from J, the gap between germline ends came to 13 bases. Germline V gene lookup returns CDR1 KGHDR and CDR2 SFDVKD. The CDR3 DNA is TGTGCCACCAGTGCCGGAGGGCGAGGCTACGAGCAGTACTTC. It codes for CATSAGGRGYEQYF.

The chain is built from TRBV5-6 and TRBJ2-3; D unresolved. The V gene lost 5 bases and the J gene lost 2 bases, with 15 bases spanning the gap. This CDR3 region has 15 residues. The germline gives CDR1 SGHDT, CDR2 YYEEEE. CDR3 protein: CASRLLQITTDTQYF. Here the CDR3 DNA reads TGTGCCAGCAGGTTGTTACAGATTACCACAGATACGCAGTATTTT.

CDR3: CASSHSGTGVQPQHF. The CDR3 DNA sequence: TGTGCCAGCAGCCATTCCGGGACAGGGGTTCAGCCCCAGCATTTT. This chain uses TRBV7-9 with TRBJ1-5; TRBD1 matches 10 bases. The germline V gene has CDR1 SEHNR and CDR2 FQNEAQ (reference sequence). The V segment lost 5 bases and the J segment 6 bases; nucleotides outside the gene matches: 7. The CDR3 covers 15 residues.

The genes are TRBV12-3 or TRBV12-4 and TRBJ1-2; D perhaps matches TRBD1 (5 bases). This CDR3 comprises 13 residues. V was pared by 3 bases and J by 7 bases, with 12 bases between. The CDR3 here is CASSFGGSSGYTF. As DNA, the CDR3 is TGTGCCAGCAGTTTCGGGGGATCGAGTGGCTACACCTTC.

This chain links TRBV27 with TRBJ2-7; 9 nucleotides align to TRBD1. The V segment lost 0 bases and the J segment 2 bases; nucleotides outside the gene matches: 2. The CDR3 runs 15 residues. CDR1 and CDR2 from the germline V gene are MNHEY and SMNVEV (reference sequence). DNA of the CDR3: TGTGCCAGCAGTTTATCACAGGGGGCAACCTACGAGCAGTACTTC. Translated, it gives CASSLSQGATYEQYF.

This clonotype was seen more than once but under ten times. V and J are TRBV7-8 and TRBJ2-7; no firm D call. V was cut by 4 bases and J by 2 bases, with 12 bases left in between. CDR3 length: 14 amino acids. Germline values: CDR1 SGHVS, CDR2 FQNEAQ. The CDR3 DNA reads TGTGCCAGCAGCTCCCTTACAGTTACCTACGAGCAGTACTTC. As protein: CASSSLTVTYEQYF. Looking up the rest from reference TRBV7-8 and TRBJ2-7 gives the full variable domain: GAGVSQSPRYKVAKRGQDVALRCDPISGHVSLFWYQQALGQGPEFLTYFQNEAQLDKSGLPSDRFFAERPEGSVSTLKIQRTQQEDSAVYLCASSSLTVTYEQYFGPGTRLTVT.

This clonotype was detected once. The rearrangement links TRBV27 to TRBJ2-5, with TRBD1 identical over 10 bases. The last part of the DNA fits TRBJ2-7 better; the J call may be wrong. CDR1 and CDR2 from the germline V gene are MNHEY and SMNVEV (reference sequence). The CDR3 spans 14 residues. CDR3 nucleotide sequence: TGTGCCAGCTGGCCGGGACAGGGGATCTACGAGCAGTACTTC. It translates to CASWPGQGIYEQYF.

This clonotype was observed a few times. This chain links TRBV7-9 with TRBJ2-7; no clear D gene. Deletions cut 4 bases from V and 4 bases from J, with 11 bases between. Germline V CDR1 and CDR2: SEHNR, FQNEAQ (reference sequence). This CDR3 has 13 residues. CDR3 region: CASSSQLGYEQYF. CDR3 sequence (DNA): TGTGCCAGCAGCTCTCAATTGGGGTACGAGCAGTACTTC.

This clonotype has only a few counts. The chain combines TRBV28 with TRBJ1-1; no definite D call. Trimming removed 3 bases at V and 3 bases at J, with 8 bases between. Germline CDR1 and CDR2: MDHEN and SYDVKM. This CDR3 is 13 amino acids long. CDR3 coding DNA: TGTGCCAGCAGTTTGGTCGGGTACACTGAAGCTTTCTTT. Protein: CASSLVGYTEAFF.

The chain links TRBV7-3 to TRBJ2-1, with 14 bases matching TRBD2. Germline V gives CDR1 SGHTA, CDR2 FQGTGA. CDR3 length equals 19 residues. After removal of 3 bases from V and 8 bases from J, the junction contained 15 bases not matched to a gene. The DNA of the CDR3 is TGTGCCAGCAGCTTCTTCCTCTCCGGGACTAGCGGGAGACTAGATGAGCAGTTCTTC. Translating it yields CASSFFLSGTSGRLDEQFF. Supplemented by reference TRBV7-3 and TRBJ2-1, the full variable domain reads GAGVSQTPSNKVTEKGKYVELRCDPISGHTALYWYRQSLGQGPEFLIYFQGTGAADDSGLPNDRFFAVRPEGSVSTLKIQRTERGDSAVYLCASSFFLSGTSGRLDEQFFGPGTRLTVL.

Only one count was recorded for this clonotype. The CDR3 DNA reads TGTGCCAGCAGCACCGAGACAGGGTTGTTAAAGGACACTGAAGCTTTCTTT. This sequence encodes CASSTETGLLKDTEAFF. The chain couples TRBV27 to TRBJ1-1, with 7 bases matching TRBD1. Unmatched junction bases numbered 16, after V lost 6 bases and J lost 3 bases. This CDR3 region has 17 residues. Germline-derived CDR1 and CDR2 are MNHEY and SMNVEV (reference sequence).

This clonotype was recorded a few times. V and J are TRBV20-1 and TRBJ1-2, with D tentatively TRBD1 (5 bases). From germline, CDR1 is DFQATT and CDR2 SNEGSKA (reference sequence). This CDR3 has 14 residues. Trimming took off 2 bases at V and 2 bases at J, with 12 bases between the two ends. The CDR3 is CSARRDGRNYGYTF. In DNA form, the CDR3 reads TGCAGTGCTAGAAGGGACGGCCGAAACTATGGCTACACCTTC.

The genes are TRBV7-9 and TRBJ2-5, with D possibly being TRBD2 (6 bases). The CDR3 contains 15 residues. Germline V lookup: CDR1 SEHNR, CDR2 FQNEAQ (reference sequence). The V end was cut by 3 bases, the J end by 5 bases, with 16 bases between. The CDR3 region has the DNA TGTGCCAGCAGCTTTGGGGGGAACGTACTGGAGACCCAGTACTTC. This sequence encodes CASSFGGNVLETQYF.

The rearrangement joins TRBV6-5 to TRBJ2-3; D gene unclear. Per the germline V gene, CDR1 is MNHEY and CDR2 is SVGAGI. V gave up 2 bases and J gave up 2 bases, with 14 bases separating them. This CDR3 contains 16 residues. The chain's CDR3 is CASSYGQAINTDTQYF. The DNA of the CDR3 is TGTGCCAGCAGTTACGGCCAGGCGATCAACACAGATACGCAGTATTTT.

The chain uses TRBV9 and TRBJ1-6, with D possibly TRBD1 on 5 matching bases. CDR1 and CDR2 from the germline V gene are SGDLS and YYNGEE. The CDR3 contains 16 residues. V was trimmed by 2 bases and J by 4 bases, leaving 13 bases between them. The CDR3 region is CASSVTRDRYNSPLHF. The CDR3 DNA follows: TGTGCCAGCAGCGTCACCAGGGACCGATATAATTCACCCCTCCACTTT.

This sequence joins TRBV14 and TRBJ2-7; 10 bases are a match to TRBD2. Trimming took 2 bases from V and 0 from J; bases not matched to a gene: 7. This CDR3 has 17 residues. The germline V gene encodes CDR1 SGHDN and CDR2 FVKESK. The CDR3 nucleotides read TGTGCCAGCAGCCAACTAGCGGGAGCGCGTAGCTCCTACGAGCAGTACTTC. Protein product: CASSQLAGARSSYEQYF.

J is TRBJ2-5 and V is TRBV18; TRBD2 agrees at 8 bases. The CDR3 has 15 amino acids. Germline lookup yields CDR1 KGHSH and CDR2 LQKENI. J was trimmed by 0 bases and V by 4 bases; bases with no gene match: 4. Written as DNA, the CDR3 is TGTGCCAGCTCACTGCTACTAGCGGACCAAGAGACCCAGTACTTC. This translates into CASSLLLADQETQYF. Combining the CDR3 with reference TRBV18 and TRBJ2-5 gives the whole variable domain NAGVMQNPRHLVRRRGQEARLRCSPMKGHSHVYWYRQLPEEGLKFMVYLQKENIIDESGMPKERFSAEFPKEGPSILRIQQVVRGDSAAYFCASSLLLADQETQYFGPGTRLLVL.

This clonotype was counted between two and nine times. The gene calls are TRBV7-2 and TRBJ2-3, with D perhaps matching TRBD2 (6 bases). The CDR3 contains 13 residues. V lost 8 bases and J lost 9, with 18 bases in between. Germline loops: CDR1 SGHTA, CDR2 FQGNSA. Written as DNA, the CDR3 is TGTGCCAGCCAGCTTAGTTGGGGGGAAACGCAGTATTTT. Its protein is CASQLSWGETQYF.

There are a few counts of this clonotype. The CDR3: CSVEDPGSYEQYF. The CDR3 DNA is TGCAGCGTTGAAGACCCCGGCTCCTACGAGCAGTACTTC. The rearrangement joins TRBV29-1 to TRBJ2-7, with D unresolved. The CDR3 totals 13 residues. CDR1 is SQVTM, CDR2 ANQGSEA, per germline. V lost 0 bases and J 0 bases, leaving 6 bases between the germline ends.

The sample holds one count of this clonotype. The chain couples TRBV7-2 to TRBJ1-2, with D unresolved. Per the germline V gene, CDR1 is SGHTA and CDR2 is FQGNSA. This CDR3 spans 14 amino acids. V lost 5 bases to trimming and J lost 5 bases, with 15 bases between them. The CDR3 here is CASSPPGRLYGYTF. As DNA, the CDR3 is TGTGCCAGCAGCCCCCCGGGCAGATTATATGGCTACACCTTC.

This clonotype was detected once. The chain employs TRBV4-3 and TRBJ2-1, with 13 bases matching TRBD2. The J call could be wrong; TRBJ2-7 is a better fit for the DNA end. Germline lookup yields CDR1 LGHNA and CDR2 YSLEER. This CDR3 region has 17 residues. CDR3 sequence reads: CASSQEALAGGLYEQYF. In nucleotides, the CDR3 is TGCGCCAGCAGCCAAGAAGCACTAGCGGGAGGGCTCTACGAGCAGTACTTC.

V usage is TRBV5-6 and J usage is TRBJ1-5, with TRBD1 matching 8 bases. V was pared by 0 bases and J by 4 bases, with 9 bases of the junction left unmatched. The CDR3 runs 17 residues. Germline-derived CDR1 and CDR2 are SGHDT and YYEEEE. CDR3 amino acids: CASSLGVGQGLNQPQHF. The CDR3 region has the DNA TGTGCCAGCAGCTTGGGTGTTGGACAGGGTTTAAATCAGCCCCAGCATTTT.

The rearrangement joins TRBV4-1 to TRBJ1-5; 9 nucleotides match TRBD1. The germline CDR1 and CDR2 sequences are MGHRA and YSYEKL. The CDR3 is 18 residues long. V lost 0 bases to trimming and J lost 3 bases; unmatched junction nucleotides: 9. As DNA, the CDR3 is TGCGCCAGCAGCCAAGATTGGACAGGGGTGAATTCCAATCAGCCCCAGCATTTT. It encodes CASSQDWTGVNSNQPQHF.

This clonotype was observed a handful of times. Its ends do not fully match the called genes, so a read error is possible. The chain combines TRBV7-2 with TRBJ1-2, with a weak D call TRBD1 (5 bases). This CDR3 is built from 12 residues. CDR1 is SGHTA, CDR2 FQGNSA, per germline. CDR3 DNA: TGTGCCAGCAGCTCCGACAGTCGTGGCCACACCTTC. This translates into CASSSDSRGHTF.